Shown below are 14 T cell receptor beta chains from a single sample sequenced in a study of T cells in Graves' hyperthyroidism and ophthalmopathy. Regions amplified from RNA transcripts were the TCR beta CDR3 regions. In the first-round RT-PCR of the TCR CDR3, the HTBI primer set was used. TCRdb passed the multiplex PCR reads through MiXCR, listing each CDR3 protein once. The table has fewer than 400,000 distinct CDR3 sequences, approximately 14% seen once; the top ten hold roughly 26%. The specimen sequenced was blood. These receptor sequences come from a woman in her late teens or twenties with Graves' hyperthyroidism that later progressed to Graves' ophthalmopathy.

There are many counts of this clonotype. This rearrangement joins TRBV6-1 to TRBJ2-1, with D possibly being TRBD1 (6 bases). CDR1 and CDR2 (germline): MNHNS, SASEGT. The CDR3 consists of 12 residues. V lost 6 bases and J 8 bases, leaving 11 bases between the germline ends. CDR3 sequence reads: CASRGGWDEQFF. CDR3 coding DNA: TGTGCCAGCAGAGGGGGATGGGATGAGCAGTTCTTC.

This clonotype appeared once. A read error may produce the germline difference seen at one junction end. The rearrangement joins TRBV5-1 to TRBJ1-1, with D unresolved. CDR1 SGHRS and CDR2 YFSETQ come from the germline V gene. This CDR3 spans 14 amino acids. CDR3 nucleotide sequence: TGTGCCAGCAGCTCCCGAGGAACAAGGACTGAAGCTTTCTTT. Protein sequence: CASSSRGTRTEAFF.

At least ten counts were recorded for this clonotype. The chain couples TRBV4-1 to TRBJ2-7; 11 positions agree with TRBD1. The trim removed 0 bases at V and 3 bases at J, leaving 4 bases unmatched. Germline V gene sequence: CDR1 MGHRA, CDR2 YSYEKL. The CDR3 is 16 residues long. In DNA form, the CDR3 reads TGCGCCAGCAGCCAAGAACGGACAGGGGGCATCTACGAGCAGTACTTC. Protein: CASSQERTGGIYEQYF.

This clonotype was detected a few times. The chain has TRBV20-1 and TRBJ2-2; D uncertain. The CDR3 length is 12 residues. The germline V and J ends were trimmed by 4 bases and 0 bases, with 3 bases remaining between them. CDR1 and CDR2 from the germline V gene are DFQATT and SNEGSKA (reference sequence). The CDR3 DNA follows: TGCAGTGCTACAACGAACACCGGGGAGCTGTTTTTT. Translation gives CSATTNTGELFF.

This clonotype came up many times. This chain joins TRBV12-3 or TRBV12-4 and TRBJ1-1; 8 bases align to TRBD1. The junction had 8 bases not matched to a gene; V was cut back by 3 bases and J by 5 bases. The CDR3 spans 15 residues. The CDR3 bases are TGTGCCAGCAGTTTTGGAGCAGGGGGCGGGACTGAAGCTTTCTTT. The encoded protein is CASSFGAGGGTEAFF.

This chain uses TRBV9 with TRBJ1-6; D gene uncertain. The CDR3 is 13 amino acids. Trimming shortened V by 3 bases and J by 9 bases, and 10 bases separated the two germline ends. Germline loops: CDR1 SGDLS, CDR2 YYNGEE. In DNA form, the CDR3 reads TGTGCCAGCAGCGCCTCAGCGCGTTCACCCCTCCACTTT. It codes for CASSASARSPLHF.

With regard to this clonotype: A much larger clonotype is one base distant, so this may be a read error. V is TRBV6-6 and J is TRBJ1-4; D remains ambiguous. CDR1 MNHNY and CDR2 SVGAGI come from the germline V gene (reference sequence). The CDR3 loop spans 15 amino acids. In nucleotides, the CDR3 is TGTGCCAGCAGTTACTCGAGTCGGAATGATGAAAAACTGTCTTTT. Its protein product is CASSYSSRNDEKLSF.

This clonotype was found many times. The chain combines TRBV28 with TRBJ2-7, with 7 bases lining up with TRBD2. J lost 3 bases, V lost 2 bases, and 7 bases had no gene match. The CDR3 runs to 15 residues. Germline V gene lookup returns CDR1 MDHEN and CDR2 SYDVKM. Here the CDR3 reads CASSLKGGDRYEQYF. CDR3 bases: TGTGCCAGCAGTTTAAAGGGAGGGGATCGCTACGAGCAGTACTTC.

V and J are TRBV4-2 and TRBJ1-1, with TRBD1 identical over 10 bases. The CDR3 is 14 amino acids. V lost 1 base, J lost 7 bases, and 3 bases stayed unmatched. In germline, CDR1 is LGHNA, CDR2 YNFKEQ. In DNA form, the CDR3 reads TGTGCCAGCAGCCAAGGACAGGGGGCAGGTGAAGCTTTCTTT. Amino acids: CASSQGQGAGEAFF.

At least ten counts were recorded for this clonotype. The CDR3 region has the DNA TGCAGTGCTGACAGGGTAGCGGAGGAGCAGTACTTC. It translates to CSADRVAEEQYF. V usage is TRBV20-1 and J usage is TRBJ2-7; D may be TRBD1 (7 bases). From germline, CDR1 is DFQATT and CDR2 SNEGSKA (reference sequence). This CDR3 is built from 12 residues. V lost 5 bases and J 7 bases, leaving 15 bases between the germline ends.

This clonotype was counted many times. The chain carries TRBV20-1 and TRBJ1-2, with D possibly TRBD1 on 5 matching bases. The germline V gene has CDR1 DFQATT and CDR2 SNEGSKA (reference sequence). Trimming took 6 bases from V and 1 from J, leaving 15 bases between them. The CDR3 has 14 amino acids. The DNA for the CDR3 is TGCAGTGCCCTGGGGGGGAAGGATAACTATGGCTACACCTTC. Translating gives CSALGGKDNYGYTF.

This clonotype has just a few counts. The chain carries TRBV6-2 or TRBV6-3 and TRBJ2-1; 9 bases align to TRBD2. Germline V gene sequence: CDR1 MNHEY, CDR2 SVGEGT. V shed 7 bases and J 6 bases; nucleotides not matched to a gene: 7. This CDR3 is 14 amino acids long. The CDR3 reads CASNGGGRANEQFF. The CDR3 region has the DNA TGTGCCAGCAACGGGGGCGGGAGGGCCAATGAGCAGTTCTTC.

This clonotype showed up many times. The chain joins TRBV12-3 or TRBV12-4 to TRBJ2-7, with 7 positions matching TRBD2. V lost 6 bases to trimming and J lost 3 bases; unmatched junction nucleotides: 11. The CDR3 runs to 15 residues. The CDR3 spells CASSLIGGMVYEQYF. CDR3 nucleotides: TGTGCCAGCAGCCTCATCGGGGGGATGGTCTACGAGCAGTACTTC.

This clonotype was observed a handful of times. The rearrangement joins TRBV20-1 to TRBJ2-7; D tentatively fits TRBD1 or TRBD2 (6 bases each). CDR3 size: 13 residues. V lost 6 bases and J 2 bases, leaving 14 bases between the germline ends. Per the germline V gene, CDR1 is DFQATT and CDR2 is SNEGSKA (reference sequence). CDR3 nucleotides: TGCAGTGCCCCCCGGGGGCCTACCTACGAGCAGTACTTC. This encodes CSAPRGPTYEQYF.